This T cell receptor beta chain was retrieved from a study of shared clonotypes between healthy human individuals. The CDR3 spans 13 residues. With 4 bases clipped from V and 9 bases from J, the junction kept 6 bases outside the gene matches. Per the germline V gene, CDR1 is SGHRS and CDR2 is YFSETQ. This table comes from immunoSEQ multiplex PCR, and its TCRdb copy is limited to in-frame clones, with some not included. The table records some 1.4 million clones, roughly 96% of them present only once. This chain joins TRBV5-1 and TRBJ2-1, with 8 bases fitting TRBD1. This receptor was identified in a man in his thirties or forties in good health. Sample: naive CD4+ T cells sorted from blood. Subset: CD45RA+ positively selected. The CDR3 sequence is CASSVQGASEQFF. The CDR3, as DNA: TGCGCCAGCAGCGTTCAGGGGGCAAGTGAGCAGTTCTTC.